This T cell receptor beta chain was retrieved from a study of control samples from healthy donors and cancer patients. CDR1 LNHDA and CDR2 SQIVND come from the germline V gene (reference sequence). The CDR3 length is 15 residues. V dropped 3 bases and J dropped 0 bases, with 9 bases sitting between them. In regard to this clone: Other nucleotide sequences from this sample produce the same CDR3.

The data were produced by immunoSEQ multiplex PCR, yet TCRdb's version contains in-frame clones alone and is incomplete. The sample yields roughly 140,000 clones, approximately 93% seen once. The TCR was taken from a man between 45 and 60 years old in good health. This chain uses TRBV19 with TRBJ2-1, with a weak D call TRBD1 (6 bases). The sequenced sample consisted of blood. The CDR3 loop is CASSIRGGSYNEQFF. In DNA form, the CDR3 reads TGTGCCAGTAGTATCCGAGGGGGCTCCTACAATGAGCAGTTCTTC.